Included here is one TCR beta chain sequence, with context. Its antigen remains unknown. These data belong to a study of T cell responses to AZD1222 COVID-19 vaccine. Whole-study context: Recipients boosted at about 4 weeks or about 12 weeks are pooled.

Findings and limits, study-wide: All repertoire sampling was performed exclusively after the peak T cell response. Reports say nearly half of spike-specific TCRs go after unmutated variant regions. A mostly white British donor set with more females was recruited, and clonal diversity was possibly underestimated.

The CDR3 totals 13 residues. Trimming pared 5 bases from V and 8 bases from J, leaving 13 bases between. CDR1 is SNHLY, CDR2 FYNNEI, per germline. Profiling relied on immunoSEQ multiplex PCR, and the TCRdb table lists in-frame clones only, not all of them. The sample has some 120,000 clones, about nine tenths seen once; the top ten hold 4% to 4.5%. This chain links TRBV2 with TRBJ2-1; the D gene is possibly TRBD2 (5 bases). This receptor was taken from an adult in good health. Sequences were derived from peripheral blood, sampled on day 0 of AZD1222 vaccination. CDR3 in amino acids: CASSRRTRDEQFF. The CDR3 DNA reads TGTGCCAGCAGTCGGAGGACCCGCGATGAGCAGTTCTTC.